This T cell receptor beta chain was recovered during a study of T cells in Graves' hyperthyroidism and ophthalmopathy (dated by TCRdb to between 2018 and 2020). Regarding the research as a whole: Peripheral blood was collected at initial diagnosis, before any treatment. To identify distinguishing TCR V-J signatures, a discovery cohort of some 100 patients was used, comprising some 45 with Graves' ophthalmopathy and 55 to 65 with stable Graves' hyperthyroidism. Prospective prediction of ophthalmopathy was tested in an independent validation cohort consisting of roughly 20 hyperthyroidism patients and 15 to 17 patients who later progressed to ophthalmopathy. The approximately 100 discovery patients were divided at random into training and test sets in a 7:3 ratio. In about 6 Graves' hyperthyroidism patients, the study also compared T-cell repertoires from thyroid tissue with T-cell repertoires from blood. After sampling, hyperthyroidism patients received methimazole starting at 30 mg daily, and ophthalmopathy patients received high-dose intravenous methylprednisolone. According to the paper, TCR Vbeta CDR3 sequencing was carried out on about 140 peripheral blood samples, which came from 40 to 45 ophthalmopathy, 80 or so hyperthyroidism and about 17 progressor patients.

The paper as a whole reports these results and caveats: Most expanded thyroid clonotypes (frequency above 0.001) were also detected in blood, a finding suggesting that blood repertoires may reflect thyroid immune responses. In validation, the model predicted progression to ophthalmopathy a median of approximately 6.6 months before onset, with 70% to 71% sensitivity and 72.22% specificity. No statistical method was used to set the sample size in advance, and investigators knew the group allocation. A model built on a 13 V-J signature distinguished ophthalmopathy from stable hyperthyroidism, reaching about 88% sensitivity and under 84% specificity in cross-validation and 80%/75% in testing.

Regarding this clonotype: It lacks a known antigen. Base qualities are not at hand, and no much larger clone is one base apart.

The germline V gene (reference sequence) supplies CDR1 LNHDA and CDR2 SQIVND. The junction shows trimming of 3 bases on V and 6 bases on J, and the gene matches do not reach 4 bases of it. The CDR3 covers 15 residues, taking in both the cysteine and the phenylalanine. Of the read, only the CDR3 DNA is kept; its 45 bases are in frame from base 1. The TCR beta CDR3 regions were amplified from RNA transcripts. The TCR CDR3 was subjected to a first round of RT-PCR using the HTBI primer set and the Qiagen OneStep RT-PCR kit. The libraries were constructed in a second round of multiplex PCR and then size-selected and purified. The libraries were sequenced on an Illumina HiSeq2000 using paired-end 100 bp reads. The study's processing was this. Raw data were processed with SOAPnuke, discarding reads with adapters, uncalled bases, mean Phred below 15, or no exact constant-primer or identifier match. High-quality paired reads were merged using COPE v1.2.5, and each unique nucleotide sequence was defined as a clonotype. MiTCR v1.1 was used to align clonotypes to the IMGT TRBV, TRBD and TRBJ reference segments. The analysis included only V-J combinations with a frequency above 0.0001, which together covered 99.2% of the repertoires. A TCS score was defined as the ratio between F50 (clonal expansion) and ExV (chaos), using BLOSUM62-based TCRdist between CDR3 peptides within each V-J. Welch's t-statistics and random forest reduced fewer than 550 V-J features to 13, which were used in a naive Bayes classifier (R e1071). Using fastp at Q25 and MiXCR, TCRdb reprocessed the public reads and kept productive beta chains. Merged by CDR3 protein, the rows form single entries marked with the most common genes and DNA. V and J calls and clone size were set by TCRdb, not the authors. This sample is represented by roughly 500,000 distinct CDR3 sequences; 16% of them were singletons. Clones ranked in the top ten supply about 29% of the sample.

Ophthalmopathy patients had moderately to severely active disease, Clinical Activity Score of at least 3, NOSPECS grade of at least 4, and duration under 3 months. Exclusion was applied to patients with uncontrolled infections, other autoimmune diseases, pregnancy or lactation. Diagnoses were based on clinical symptoms, serum thyroxine and TRAb, thyroid ultrasound and orbital computed tomography. PBMCs were separated from approximately 10 ml of fresh peripheral blood using Ficoll-Paque density gradient centrifugation. Total RNA was extracted using Trizol reagent, and RNA quality was assessed on an Agilent 2100 Bioanalyzer.

This sequence uses TRBV19 and TRBJ2-1; 11 bases in the junction line up with TRBD2. The sequencing sample was made of blood. The source is a woman in her twenties or thirties with Graves' ophthalmopathy. The DNA sequence is given as TGTGCCAGTAGTATCCTAGCGGGAGGAGCCAATGAGCAGTTCTTC. Its amino acids are CASSILAGGANEQFF.